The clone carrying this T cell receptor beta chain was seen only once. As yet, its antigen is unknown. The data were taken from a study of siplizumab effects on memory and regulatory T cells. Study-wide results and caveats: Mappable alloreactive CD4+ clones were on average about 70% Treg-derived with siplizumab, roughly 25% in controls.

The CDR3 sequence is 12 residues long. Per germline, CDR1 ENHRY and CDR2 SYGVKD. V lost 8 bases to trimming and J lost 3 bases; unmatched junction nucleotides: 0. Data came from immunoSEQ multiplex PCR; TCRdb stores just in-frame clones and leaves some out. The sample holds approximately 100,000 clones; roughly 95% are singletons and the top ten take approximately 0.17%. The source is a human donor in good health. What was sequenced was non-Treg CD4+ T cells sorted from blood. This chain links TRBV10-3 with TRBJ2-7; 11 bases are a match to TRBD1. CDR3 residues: CAIGTGGYEQYF. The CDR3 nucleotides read TGTGCCATCGGGACAGGGGGCTACGAGCAGTACTTC.